The count of the clone carrying this T cell receptor beta chain is one. The antigen is unknown. Naive CD8 cells were CD45RO-negative, positively selected for CCR7, excluding terminally differentiated effector memory CD45RA+ cells. The entry originates in a study of shared clonotypes between healthy human individuals. Whole-study context: Each donor's CD8 memory used one plate, CD8 naive two, each CD4 subset three. Study observations and caveats: In a few donors, around 5.5% of naive CD4 clonotypes appeared in common.

The authors loaded around 200 ng DNA, 28,000 or so T cell genomes, into sorted-subset replicate PCRs. This table comes from immunoSEQ multiplex PCR, and its TCRdb copy is limited to in-frame clones, with some not included. This sample has about 590,000 clones, with 95% to 96% found just once. The CDR3 extends over 14 amino acids. Per germline, CDR1 MDHEN and CDR2 SYDVKM. Trimming left V 6 bases short and J 3 bases short, with 13 bases between. The source material was naive CD8+ T cells sorted from blood. The chain combines TRBV28 with TRBJ2-3; D tentatively reads TRBD1 or TRBD2 (5 bases each). The sequence came from a woman in her twenties or thirties in good health. The chain's CDR3 is CASRPLGVTDTQYF. The CDR3 DNA reads TGTGCCAGCAGGCCATTGGGGGTGACAGATACGCAGTATTTT.